A single sample is the source of the 26 T cell receptor beta chains below, sequenced in a study of blood T cells in healthy people across ages. A second PCR of roughly 6 to 12 cycles used a sample-barcoded 5' primer and a J-beta primer mix. TCRdb ran MiXCR on the 5' RACE reads and lists one entry per CDR3 protein. The repertoire holds about 1.4 million distinct CDR3 sequences, with 59% as singletons. What was sequenced was blood. Every receptor here comes from a man between 18 and 29 years old in good health.

This clonotype appeared a few times. The chain is built from TRBV29-1 and TRBJ2-1; D remains unclear. From germline, CDR1 is SQVTM and CDR2 ANQGSEA. The CDR3 length is 13 residues. With 4 bases removed from V and 0 bases from J, the gap between germline ends came to 7 bases. Here the CDR3 reads CSVAGISYNEQFF. The CDR3 region has the DNA TGCAGCGTTGCGGGTATCTCCTACAATGAGCAGTTCTTC.

This clonotype was counted between two and nine times. The V call is TRBV10-3, the J call TRBJ2-3; D is possibly TRBD2 (5 bases). Per germline, CDR1 ENHRY and CDR2 SYGVKD. Trimming removed 8 bases from V and 2 bases from J, with 14 bases in between. The CDR3 covers 14 residues. CDR3 protein: CAIGLGTDTDTQYF. The DNA of the CDR3 is TGTGCCATCGGACTGGGAACAGACACAGATACGCAGTATTTT.

This clonotype occurred once. The rearrangement joins TRBV6-5 to TRBJ1-2; possibly TRBD1 for D (5 bases). The germline V gene has CDR1 MNHEY and CDR2 SVGAGI. V was trimmed by 7 bases and J by 4 bases, leaving 19 bases between them. The CDR3 is 15 residues long. Here the CDR3 DNA reads TGTGCCAGCACCAAAATGGGGGATGTAGGCTATGGCTACACCTTC. Protein sequence: CASTKMGDVGYGYTF.

This clonotype was seen only a few times. The rearrangement links TRBV11-2 to TRBJ2-3, with no clear D. Trimming pared 11 bases from V and 6 bases from J, leaving 9 bases between. The CDR3 spans 10 residues. Germline V gene lookup returns CDR1 SGHAT and CDR2 FQNNGV. The CDR3 reads CAPYGDTQYF. The CDR3 DNA follows: TGTGCCCCCTACGGCGATACGCAGTATTTT. Based on the CDR3 plus reference TRBV11-2 and TRBJ2-3, the full variable domain is EAGVAQSPRYKIIEKRQSVAFWCNPISGHATLYWYQQILGQGPKLLIQFQNNGVVDDSQLPKDRFSAERLKGVDSTLKIQPAKLEDSAVYLCAPYGDTQYFGPGTRLTVL.

This clonotype showed up just a few times. This chain joins TRBV7-2 and TRBJ2-5; D remains unclear. Trimming removed 2 bases at V and 1 base at J, with 8 bases between. The germline gives CDR1 SGHTA, CDR2 FQGNSA. The CDR3 is 14 residues long. CDR3 protein: CASSLSGSQETQYF. The CDR3 nucleotides read TGTGCCAGCAGCTTATCCGGGTCCCAAGAGACCCAGTACTTC.

This sequence joins TRBV7-8 and TRBJ2-2; TRBD1 matches 12 bases. CDR1 and CDR2 (germline): SGHVS, FQNEAQ. Trimming at V came to 4 bases and at J to 7 bases, leaving 10 bases not matched to a gene. The CDR3 consists of 17 residues. In nucleotides, the CDR3 is TGTGCCAGCAGCTCGGGGACAGGGGGCGTCACGGTCGGGGAGCTGTTTTTT. This gives the protein CASSSGTGGVTVGELFF.

The J gene is TRBJ2-1, the V gene TRBV6-2 or TRBV6-3; maybe TRBD2 (5 bases). Trimming removed 9 bases from V and 5 bases from J, with 14 bases in between. The CDR3 spans 13 residues. Germline V gene lookup returns CDR1 MNHEY and CDR2 SVGEGT. The CDR3 spells CASSSGIDNEQFF. In nucleotides, the CDR3 is TGTGCCAGTTCAAGCGGTATAGACAATGAGCAGTTCTTC.

Comments on this clonotype: Because the CDR3 is missing its conserved closing phenylalanine or tryptophan, this is likely a read error. The V gene is TRBV7-2, the J gene TRBJ2-5, with D perhaps matching TRBD1 or TRBD2 (5 bases each). Germline V gene data show CDR1 as SGHTA and CDR2 as FQGNSA. This CDR3 has 14 amino acids. V was trimmed by 5 bases and J by 2 bases, leaving 12 bases between them. CDR3 nucleotide sequence: TGTGCCAGCAGCCTGGGGGTCTTACAAGAGACCCAGTACTAC. It codes for CASSLGVLQETQYY.

This clonotype has more than one count but fewer than ten. This chain connects TRBV15 to TRBJ1-5; D remains ambiguous. Trimming stripped 5 bases from V and 0 bases from J, with 5 bases between. The CDR3 has 13 amino acids. The germline CDR1 and CDR2 sequences are LNHNV and YYDKDF (reference sequence). The CDR3 region is CATSRISNQPQHF. The CDR3 DNA is TGTGCCACCAGCCGCATTAGCAATCAGCCCCAGCATTTT. Combining the CDR3 with reference TRBV15 and TRBJ1-5 gives the whole variable domain DAMVIQNPRYQVTQFGKPVTLSCSQTLNHNVMYWYQQKSSQAPKLLFHYYDKDFNNEADTPDNFQSRRPNTSFCFLDIRSPGLGDTAMYLCATSRISNQPQHFGDGTRLSIL.

The gene calls are TRBV12-3 or TRBV12-4 and TRBJ1-4; D remains ambiguous. Trimming removed 2 bases from V and 0 bases from J, with 7 bases in between. The CDR3 runs to 15 residues. CDR3 DNA sequence: TGTGCCAGCAGTTTAAAGCCCACAACTAATGAAAAACTGTTTTTT. This codes for CASSLKPTTNEKLFF.

This chain links TRBV4-1 with TRBJ1-6; D is undetermined. Germline CDR1 is MGHRA and CDR2 is YSYEKL. V was clipped by 0 bases and J by 9 bases, with 12 bases between them. The CDR3 spans 15 residues. The CDR3 DNA sequence: TGCGCCAGCAGCCAAGAAGCCCGCCAAGTTTCACCCCTCCACTTT. Translating gives CASSQEARQVSPLHF.

This clonotype was counted a few times. The rearrangement uses TRBV4-3 and TRBJ2-7, with D perhaps assigned TRBD1 or TRBD2 (6 bases each). CDR3 size: 15 residues. Germline lookup yields CDR1 LGHNA and CDR2 YSLEER. V was trimmed by 3 bases and J by 3 bases, leaving 15 bases between them. The CDR3: CASSHHRAGNYEQYF. As DNA, the CDR3 is TGCGCCAGCAGCCATCACAGGGCGGGGAACTACGAGCAGTACTTC.

This sequence joins TRBV19 and TRBJ1-2; 11 nucleotides align to TRBD1. The CDR3 extends over 15 amino acids. Germline V CDR1 and CDR2: LNHDA, SQIVND (reference sequence). The V gene end was trimmed by 6 bases and the J gene end by 4 bases; junction bases not matched to a gene: 7. As DNA, the CDR3 is TGTGCCAGTAGCAACGGACAGGGGGCGGGCTATGGCTACACCTTC. This encodes CASSNGQGAGYGYTF.

The rearrangement uses TRBV7-9 and TRBJ2-1; D tentatively fits TRBD1 or TRBD2 (5 bases each). CDR3 length equals 17 residues. The V and J ends lost 9 bases and 0 bases respectively, with 21 bases between them. Germline V gives CDR1 SEHNR, CDR2 FQNEAQ (reference sequence). The CDR3 loop is CARSPLTFGGSYNEQFF. The CDR3 coding sequence is TGTGCCAGAAGCCCTTTGACGTTTGGGGGCTCCTACAATGAGCAGTTCTTC.

The CDR3 region is CASSKTGGPGTGELFF. CDR3 coding DNA: TGTGCCAGCAGTAAAACGGGGGGGCCGGGCACCGGGGAGCTGTTTTTT. This sequence joins TRBV2 and TRBJ2-2, with 8 bases matching TRBD2. The germline V gene encodes CDR1 SNHLY and CDR2 FYNNEI. The CDR3 is 16 amino acids. The ends lost 5 bases at V and 4 bases at J; junction bases unmatched: 9.

This clonotype was picked up a small number of times. The rearrangement joins TRBV4-1 to TRBJ2-7; D possibly uses TRBD1 or TRBD2 (5 bases each). The CDR3 is 15 amino acids. Trimming stripped 4 bases from V and 2 bases from J, with 15 bases between. Germline V CDR1 and CDR2: MGHRA, YSYEKL. The CDR3 DNA is TGCGCCAGCAGCCCTCAAGGGACGGGTACCTACGAGCAGTACTTC. Amino acids: CASSPQGTGTYEQYF.

As to this clonotype: One end of the junction varies from germline; a read error may be responsible. The rearrangement links TRBV29-1 to TRBJ2-2; D gene unclear. The CDR3 covers 12 residues. The germline V gene has CDR1 SQVTM and CDR2 ANQGSEA. The CDR3 here is CSVGDTTEELFF. In DNA form, the CDR3 reads TGCAGCGTTGGCGACACGACCGAGGAGCTGTTTTTT.

The chain uses TRBV11-2 and TRBJ1-2; 8 bases are shared with TRBD1. In germline, CDR1 is SGHAT, CDR2 FQNNGV. V trimming: 1 base; J trimming: 1 base; junction bases outside the gene matches: 8. The CDR3 loop spans 17 amino acids. The CDR3 nucleotides are TGTGCCAGCAGCTTAGCACCAGGGGGCATAGATAACTATGGCTACACCTTC. This sequence encodes CASSLAPGGIDNYGYTF. Filled out from reference TRBV11-2 and TRBJ1-2, the complete variable domain reads EAGVAQSPRYKIIEKRQSVAFWCNPISGHATLYWYQQILGQGPKLLIQFQNNGVVDDSQLPKDRFSAERLKGVDSTLKIQPAKLEDSAVYLCASSLAPGGIDNYGYTFGSGTRLTVV.

V gene TRBV5-1 combines with J gene TRBJ2-2; maybe TRBD2 (5 bases). The CDR3 extends over 16 amino acids. V lost 0 bases and J lost 2, with 11 bases in between. Germline V gene sequence: CDR1 SGHRS, CDR2 YFSETQ. The CDR3 bases are TGCGCCAGCAGCTTGGAACGGAGGATTAACACCGGGGAGCTGTTTTTT. Translated: CASSLERRINTGELFF. Drawing the rest from reference TRBV5-1 and TRBJ2-2, the complete variable domain is KAGVTQTPRYLIKTRGQQVTLSCSPISGHRSVSWYQQTPGQGLQFLFEYFSETQRNKGNFPGRFSGRQFSNSRSEMNVSTLELGDSALYLCASSLERRINTGELFFGEGSRLTVL.

DNA of the CDR3: TGTGCCAGCAGGGACCCACGAAGGGAGACCCAGTACTTC. Translation: CASRDPRRETQYF. The chain is built from TRBV4-2 and TRBJ2-5; D uncertain. The CDR3 totals 13 residues. Trimming shortened V by 6 bases and J by 5 bases, and 13 bases separated the two germline ends. Per the germline V gene, CDR1 is LGHNA and CDR2 is YNFKEQ.

V is TRBV20-1 and J is TRBJ1-5; tentatively, D is TRBD1 (6 bases). Germline V gene lookup returns CDR1 DFQATT and CDR2 SNEGSKA (reference sequence). The V end was cut by 0 bases, the J end by 1 base, with 10 bases between. The length of the CDR3 is 15 residues. The CDR3 sequence is CSAREGGPSNQPQHF. The CDR3 DNA is TGCAGTGCTAGAGAGGGGGGGCCCAGCAATCAGCCCCAGCATTTT.

The chain uses TRBV4-1 and TRBJ1-1; D possibly corresponds to TRBD1 (5 bases). V was clipped by 3 bases and J by 4 bases, with 15 bases between them. The CDR3 sequence is 15 residues long. Germline CDR1 reads MGHRA; CDR2 reads YSYEKL. The CDR3 DNA sequence: TGCGCCAGCAGCCATCAGAGGGGATGGGGCACTGAAGCTTTCTTT. Translating gives CASSHQRGWGTEAFF.

The rearrangement joins TRBV2 to TRBJ1-1; TRBD1 agrees at 8 bases. Losses at the gene ends were 3 bases for V and 0 bases for J; bases not matched to a gene: 12. The germline gives CDR1 SNHLY, CDR2 FYNNEI. The CDR3 has 18 residues. CDR3 nucleotides: TGTGCCAGCAGTGATCCCGACCGGGACAGGTACATGAACACTGAAGCTTTCTTT. This sequence encodes CASSDPDRDRYMNTEAFF.

This chain connects TRBV29-1 to TRBJ2-1; TRBD2 agrees at 7 bases. J was trimmed by 8 bases and V by 3 bases; bases with no gene match: 7. The V gene's germline CDR1 is SQVTM and CDR2 ANQGSEA. The CDR3 extends over 13 amino acids. The CDR3 DNA follows: TGCAGCGTTGACAGCGGGGATACGTATGAGCAGTTCTTC. It translates to CSVDSGDTYEQFF.

This chain's CDR3 is CASSPIGDEKLFF. For the CDR3, the DNA is TGTGCCAGCTCACCAATCGGGGATGAAAAACTGTTTTTT. The chain has TRBV18 and TRBJ1-4; the D is unclear. Trimming took off 2 bases at V and 6 bases at J, with 7 bases between the two ends. Germline assignment: CDR1 KGHSH and CDR2 LQKENI. This CDR3 spans 13 amino acids.

The gene calls are TRBV6-8 and TRBJ2-1, with 8 bases matching TRBD2. CDR1 is MNHGY and CDR2 is SAAAGT in the germline V gene. This CDR3 is 12 amino acids long. Germline trimming cut 8 bases from V and 9 bases from J; bases unmatched to any gene: 6. CDR3: CASPGTSAEQFF. CDR3 sequence (DNA): TGTGCCAGCCCCGGGACTAGTGCTGAGCAGTTCTTC.